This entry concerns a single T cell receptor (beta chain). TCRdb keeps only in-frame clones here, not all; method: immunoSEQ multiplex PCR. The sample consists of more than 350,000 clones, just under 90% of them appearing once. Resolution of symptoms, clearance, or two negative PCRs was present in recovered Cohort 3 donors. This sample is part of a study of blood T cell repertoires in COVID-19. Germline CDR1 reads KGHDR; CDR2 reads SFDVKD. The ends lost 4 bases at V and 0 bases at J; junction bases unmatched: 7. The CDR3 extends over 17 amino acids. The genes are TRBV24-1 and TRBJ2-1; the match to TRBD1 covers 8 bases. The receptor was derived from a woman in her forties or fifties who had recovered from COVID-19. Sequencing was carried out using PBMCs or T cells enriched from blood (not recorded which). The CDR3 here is CATSDADRGSSYNEQFF. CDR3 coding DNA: TGTGCCACCAGTGACGCTGACAGGGGCAGCTCCTACAATGAGCAGTTCTTC.